This TCR beta chain is from a study of a mutant IDH1 vaccine in newly diagnosed glioma (dated by TCRdb to the early 2020s). Regarding the research as a whole: Across visits V03 through V10, patients got a total of eight vaccinations, given in weeks 1, 3, 5, 7, 11, 15, 19 and 23. In the chemotherapy-containing groups, vaccination started alongside temozolomide cycles, whereas in patients who had radiotherapy alone it started 4-6 weeks after radiotherapy. Of the 32 patients who were treated, approximately 60% were male and around 38% were female, and the mean age was roughly 40 years. Prior to enrollment, patients had been given standard therapy consisting of radiotherapy alone, temozolomide alone, or radiochemotherapy with temozolomide, with the combination given to most patients. Six visits were used for peripheral blood collection: V03 (baseline), V05, V07, V10, V12 and V13. Longitudinal TCRB deep sequencing was performed for roughly 24 treated patients wherever samples were available for exploratory analyses. The full study reports these points: Availability determined which PBMC samples were chosen for TCRB deep sequencing. Immune responses induced by the vaccine were seen in approximately 92% of patients across multiple MHC alleles. Changes in the top peripheral T cell clonotypes picked up by TCRB sequencing did not appear to be linked to pseudoprogression. According to the authors, sample limitations meant that analyses of patient blood samples could not be reproduced.

Sequences SGHRS (CDR1) and YFSETQ (CDR2) are obtained from the germline V gene. V loses 4 bases, J loses 4 bases, and the germline ends lie 17 bases apart. The CDR3, cysteine through phenylalanine, is 15 amino acids long. Left in the record is the CDR3 DNA by itself, 45 bases read in frame from the first base. The receptor library was made with the immunoSEQ multiplex PCR assay. The hsTCRB Kit was used according to the manufacturer's protocol to amplify rearranged TCR beta chain sequences. An Illumina MiSeq was used to sequence the TCRB libraries. The source study handled its data this way. The kit vendor's proprietary platform handled demultiplexing, trimming and gene mapping. TCRdb's version of the immuneACCESS table is confined to in-frame rearrangements and falls short of the full clone set. An unresolved V gene accounts for under half of the shortfall where checked; the remainder is of unknown origin. The V and J calls and clone size were taken over from that table, and D and trimming were inferred from the DNA. The sample table shows tens of thousands of clones, and 85% to 90% are seen once. Around 20% of the sample is taken by the ten largest.

This sample's time point label indicates: week 11, during vaccination. Each vaccine dose, consisting of 300 ug of a 20-mer mutant IDH1 peptide in Montanide, was administered subcutaneously with topical imiquimod. Donors had newly diagnosed WHO grade 3 or 4 IDH1-mutant astrocytomas with loss of nuclear ATRX. The samples were drawn from NOA16, a multicentre, single-arm, open-label phase I trial in Germany that tested a mutant IDH1 peptide vaccine in humans for the first time. Genomic DNA for TCRB sequencing was extracted from EDTA blood using the DNeasy Blood and Tissue Kit. In the case of this clone: Its antigen is not yet known. Qualities for individual bases were not recorded, and no much larger clone is one base off.

Source: PBMCs, taken from a glioma patient whose treatment included an IDH1 peptide vaccine. This clonotype originated in a man in his late teens or twenties with glioma. The sequence is built from TRBV5-1 and TRBJ1-1; the D segment could be TRBD1, given 5 matching bases. The DNA sequence is as follows: TGCGCCAGCAGCCACGGGGGGGGGTTGAGCACTGAAGCTTTCTTT. Its amino acids are CASSHGGGLSTEAFF.